Described below is a single T cell receptor (beta chain) sequence and its context. Antigen unknown. This sample is drawn from a study of sequential checkpoint blockade in melanoma. Study context: DNA from 91 pretreatment tumor samples underwent TCRβ immunosequencing. Study-wide results and limits: T-cell fraction and clonality followed PD-L1 and CD8+ counts, not mutational load. Pretreatment TIL clonality tracked with response in the nivolumab-first arm.

The assay was immunoSEQ multiplex PCR, and TCRdb's table has in-frame clones only and misses some. The table includes around 35,000 clones, 32% detected once. Indicated treatment: randomized to nivolumab then ipilimumab (arm A) or the reverse (arm B). None of the patients previously received DNA-damaging chemotherapy. Trimming cost V 4 bases and J 2 bases, with 12 bases left between them. Germline CDR1 and CDR2: SGDLS and YYNGEE. There are 14 residues in the CDR3. Source: tumor tissue (inferred from file names), taken from a patient given nivolumab and ipilimumab in sequence. The chain carries TRBV9 and TRBJ1-1; a possible D gene is TRBD1 (6 bases). The origin of this receptor is a human donor with melanoma. The CDR3 sequence: CASSPRQVNTEAFF. CDR3 coding DNA: TGTGCCAGCAGCCCGCGACAGGTTAACACTGAAGCTTTCTTT.